This T cell receptor beta chain was found in a study of CD8+ T cells in alopecia areata. Study at large: Treatment comprised oral tofacitinib, 5 to 10 mg twice daily, in treated patients. It was 6 to 18 months of tofacitinib, and then there were 6 months off drug.

Indicated treatment: oral pan-JAK inhibitor, 5-10 mg twice daily. To note about this clone: Its specificity is not known.

Points from the study as a whole: The study found that many expanded lesional clones persisted in scalp and blood during tofacitinib. Clonality exceeded that of normal scalp in lesional scalp, most notably in alopecia totalis/universalis.

The V segment lost 0 bases and the J segment 4 bases; nucleotides outside the gene matches: 9. Germline-derived CDR1 and CDR2 are ENHRY and SYGVKD. The CDR3 covers 17 residues. RNA extraction and reverse transcription yielded cDNA as sequencing template. Sequenced by immunoSEQ multiplex PCR; TCRdb stores in-frame clones only, minus some. The table has 140,000 to 150,000 clones, 50% to 65% seen once; the top ten hold around 15%. The receptor's source is a human donor with alopecia areata. The chain couples TRBV10-3 to TRBJ2-3; 8 nucleotides align to TRBD2. The sample here was CD8+ T cells sorted from blood, taken at week 4, from a patient treated with tofacitinib. The CDR3 DNA reads TGTGCCATCAGTGAGTCGCAGCCTAGCGGGTTCCCAGATACGCAGTATTTT. As protein: CAISESQPSGFPDTQYF.